These T cell receptor beta chains were read from a single sample in a study of vaccination and CD4 T cells after COVID-19. Their antigens are not known. MiXCR, run by TCRdb on the PCR reads, gives a single entry per CDR3 protein. The profile shows 15,000 to 25,000 distinct CDR3 sequences, more than 45% of them singletons. The sequences come from CD4+ T cells from blood, cultured in vitro, collected before SARS-CoV-2 vaccination. Receptor source: a human donor who had recovered from COVID-19. The CDR3 runs from the conserved cysteine through the conserved F or W. Fields, in order: J gene, D gene, clone size, V gene, CDR3 protein, CDR3 DNA. The D gene is left open where the match is weak. Size is stated for part of the rows, as once, few or many counts, or as a class when the clone is expanded.

>TRBJ2-5|-|-|TRBV7-6
CASSPGEVLLQETQYF
TGTGCCAGCAGTCCCGGGGAGGTACTACTCCAAGAGACCCAGTACTTC
>TRBJ1-2|-|few|TRBV7-2
CASSFGGYYGYTF
TGTGCCAGCAGCTTTGGGGGGTACTATGGCTACACCTTC
>TRBJ1-2|-|few|TRBV7-2
CASSLGRGLLDYGYTF
TGTGCCAGCAGCCTGGGTCGGGGTTTGTTGGACTATGGCTACACCTTC
>TRBJ2-3|-|-|TRBV27
CASSLRGEADTQYF
TGTGCCAGCAGTTTACGAGGGGAGGCAGATACGCAGTATTTT
>TRBJ2-2|TRBD2|once|TRBV10-3
CATSGGITANTGELFF
TGTGCCACTAGCGGGGGGATCACAGCGAACACCGGGGAGCTGTTTTTT
>TRBJ1-1|-|-|TRBV7-3
CASSLARNTEAFF
TGTGCCAGCAGCTTGGCCAGGAACACTGAAGCTTTCTTT
>TRBJ1-1|-|-|TRBV5-4
CASSVGPINTEAFF
TGTGCCAGCAGTGTAGGACCGATCAACACTGAAGCTTTCTTT
>TRBJ1-1|-|few|TRBV12-3/TRBV12-4
CASSIRENTEAFF
TGTGCCAGCAGCATTAGGGAGAACACTGAAGCTTTCTTT
>TRBJ2-7|TRBD1|-|TRBV28
CASSLRDREAEQYF
TGTGCCAGCAGTTTACGGGACAGGGAAGCCGAGCAGTACTTC
>TRBJ2-3|-|once|TRBV4-3
CASSQSFEATDTQYF
TGCGCCAGCAGCCAATCCTTTGAGGCCACAGATACGCAGTATTTT
>TRBJ1-1|-|-|TRBV7-2
CASSLKRNTEAFF
TGTGCCAGCAGCTTAAAGAGGAACACTGAAGCTTTCTTT
>TRBJ2-7|TRBD2|-|TRBV6-2/TRBV6-3
CASSSPMVAGGSEQYF
TGTGCCAGCAGTTCCCCAATGGTAGCGGGAGGGAGCGAGCAGTACTTC
>TRBJ1-2|TRBD1|-|TRBV6-5
CASSYTEQGFDGYTF
TGTGCCAGCAGTTACACCGAACAGGGGTTTGATGGCTACACCTTC
>TRBJ2-5|TRBD2|-|TRBV7-2
CASSPVGGGGETQYF
TGTGCCAGCAGCCCAGTGGGCGGGGGGGGAGAGACCCAGTACTTC
>TRBJ2-5|TRBD2|once|TRBV19
CASSQAGLTETQYF
TGTGCCAGTAGCCAAGCGGGACTAACAGAGACCCAGTACTTC
>TRBJ2-3|TRBD2|few|TRBV6-1
CASSSGGPPTDTQYF
TGTGCCAGCAGTAGCGGGGGGCCACCCACAGATACGCAGTATTTT
>TRBJ2-7|TRBD2|few|TRBV12-3/TRBV12-4
CASSPGTSGRLEYF
TGTGCCAGCAGTCCGGGGACTAGCGGGAGGTTAGAATACTTC
>TRBJ2-3|TRBD2|-|TRBV28
CASSGGGSGTDTQYF
TGTGCCAGCAGTGGGGGGGGGTCCGGCACAGATACGCAGTATTTT
>TRBJ2-1|-|-|TRBV28
CASRSRQDINEQFF
TGTGCCAGCAGGTCGAGACAGGACATCAATGAGCAGTTCTTC
>TRBJ2-1|-|few|TRBV20-1
CSARGFLANEQFF
TGCAGTGCTAGAGGGTTCCTAGCAAATGAGCAGTTCTTC
>TRBJ2-5|-|few|TRBV27
CATRMGGGETQYF
TGTGCCACCAGGATGGGGGGTGGAGAGACCCAGTACTTC
>TRBJ1-2|-|once|TRBV4-1
CASSQGPANYGYTF
TGCGCCAGCAGCCAAGGTCCGGCTAACTATGGCTACACCTTC
>TRBJ1-6|-|-|TRBV11-3
CASSLGPTTAPLHF
TGTGCCAGCAGTCTGGGACCGACTACGGCGCCCCTCCACTTT
>TRBJ1-1|-|once|TRBV5-6
CASSQPGGPQALTEAFF
TGTGCCAGCAGCCAACCGGGCGGCCCGCAAGCTTTGACTGAAGCTTTCTTT
>TRBJ2-5|TRBD2|few|TRBV6-1
CASSWGGSETQYF
TGTGCCAGCAGCTGGGGGGGATCCGAGACCCAGTACTTC
>TRBJ1-1|TRBD1|-|TRBV19
CASSIGGQGTEAFF
TGTGCCAGTAGTATAGGGGGACAGGGCACTGAAGCTTTCTTT
>TRBJ1-5|-|few|TRBV28
CASSWGFSQPQHF
TGTGCCAGCAGTTGGGGTTTTAGTCAGCCCCAGCATTTT
>TRBJ2-3|-|-|TRBV10-3
CAIRDASADTQYF
TGTGCCATCAGAGATGCCAGCGCAGATACGCAGTATTTT
>TRBJ1-2|TRBD1|-|TRBV19
CASFFSGTGSGYGYTF
TGTGCCAGTTTCTTCTCCGGGACAGGTAGCGGTTATGGCTACACCTTC
>TRBJ2-4|-|-|TRBV28
CASTLPSRGGDIQYF
TGTGCCAGCACCCTGCCATCCAGGGGAGGGGACATTCAGTACTTC
>TRBJ1-2|-|few|TRBV6-5
CASGSMGYGYTF
TGTGCCAGCGGTTCAATGGGCTATGGCTACACCTTC
>TRBJ1-5|-|few|TRBV6-1
CASVAHSNQPQHF
TGTGCCAGCGTGGCACATAGCAATCAGCCCCAGCATTTT
>TRBJ2-7|-|-|TRBV11-2
CASSSGLTYEQYF
TGTGCCAGCAGCTCGGGACTGACTTACGAGCAGTACTTC
>TRBJ2-1|-|-|TRBV5-4
CASSLWQGNEQFF
TGTGCCAGCAGCTTGTGGCAGGGAAATGAGCAGTTCTTC
>TRBJ1-2|-|-|TRBV6-5
CASSYLNGYYGYTF
TGTGCCAGCAGTTACTTGAACGGCTACTATGGCTACACCTTC
>TRBJ2-5|-|-|TRBV7-8
CASSLRATQETQYF
TGTGCCAGCAGCTTACGGGCCACCCAAGAGACCCAGTACTTC